Listed below are T cell receptor beta chains from one sample, sequenced in a study of T cells after yellow fever vaccination. TCRdb re-called the 5' RACE reads with MiXCR, one entry per CDR3 protein. The sample has about 210,000 distinct CDR3 sequences, about 7% seen once. The sample was CD4+ T cells sorted from PBMCs, taken on the day of the yellow fever booster vaccination. Source of these receptors: a man under 40 who received the YFV17D yellow fever vaccine. The CDR3 runs from the conserved cysteine through the conserved F or W. The D gene is left open where the match is weak. Clone size is stated in some rows and not others, as once, few, many or a class when expanded.

j_call,clone_size,v_call,d_call,cdr3_nt,cdr3_aa
TRBJ2-7,few,TRBV6-1,TRBD2,TGTGCCAGCAGTGAAAGGGTTTGGTCGGGAGGGTCGCCCTACGAGCAGTACTTC,CASSERVWSGGSPYEQYF
TRBJ2-7,many,TRBV20-1,-,TGCAGTGCCCGGGGAGGAGCACGGGAGCAGTACTTC,CSARGGAREQYF
TRBJ1-6,few,TRBV6-1,-,TGTGCCAGCAGCCGACAGGTCTTGCAGGCCGCTAATTCACCCCTCCACTTT,CASSRQVLQAANSPLHF
TRBJ2-3,many,TRBV3-1,-,TGTGCCAGCAGCCAATCGACTGATACGCAGTATTTT,CASSQSTDTQYF
TRBJ2-5,few,TRBV11-2,-,TGTGCCAGCAGCCGGGGACACAGGGAGACCCAGTACTTC,CASSRGHRETQYF
TRBJ2-3,few,TRBV5-4,TRBD2,TGTGCCAGCAGCCCGTGGGAGGGGACAGATACGCAGTATTTT,CASSPWEGTDTQYF
TRBJ2-7,-,TRBV7-9,TRBD2,TGTGCCAGCAGTTCCAGGACTAGCGCGAGCTACGAGCAGTACTTC,CASSSRTSASYEQYF
TRBJ2-3,many,TRBV7-2,-,TGTGCCAGCAGCTTAGACAGACAGAGCACAGATACGCAGTATTTT,CASSLDRQSTDTQYF
TRBJ1-5,many,TRBV20-1,-,TGCAGTGCTAGAGATGAGTTAGGGGGTAATCAGCCCCAGCATTTT,CSARDELGGNQPQHF
TRBJ2-7,many,TRBV18,TRBD2,TGTGCCAGCTCACCACCAATGGGAGGGCCAGACGAGCAGTACTTC,CASSPPMGGPDEQYF
TRBJ2-2,-,TRBV20-1,TRBD2,TGCAGTGCTAGGTTCGGACTAGCGGGAATCGGGGAGCTGTTTTTT,CSARFGLAGIGELFF
TRBJ2-2,-,TRBV6-1,TRBD2,TGTGCCAGCAGGATAGCGGGAAACACCGGGGAGCTGTTTTTT,CASRIAGNTGELFF
TRBJ2-2,few,TRBV10-3,TRBD2,TGTGCCATCCGCCCACTAGCGGGAGGGACCGGGGAGCTGTTTTTT,CAIRPLAGGTGELFF
TRBJ2-2,-,TRBV20-1,-,TGCAGTGCTAGTCAGGGGAAGAACACCGGGGAGCTGTTTTTT,CSASQGKNTGELFF
TRBJ1-3,many,TRBV5-1,-,TGCGCCAGCAGCTGGGGGCCCCCTCCTGGAAACACCATATATTTT,CASSWGPPPGNTIYF
TRBJ2-3,many,TRBV20-1,-,TGCAGTTCACCCGGGGATTTAGCCACAGATACGCAGTATTTT,CSSPGDLATDTQYF
TRBJ1-5,-,TRBV20-1,TRBD1,TGCAGTGCTAGATCCCCAAGGACAGGGGGCAATCAGCCCCAGCATTTT,CSARSPRTGGNQPQHF
TRBJ2-2,many,TRBV7-8,-,TGTGCCAGCAGCCCGGCTATTCATAACACCGGGGAGCTGTTTTTT,CASSPAIHNTGELFF
TRBJ2-1,many,TRBV24-1,TRBD2,TGTGCCACCAGTGATTATGGGACTAGCGGGAACAATGAGCAGTTCTTC,CATSDYGTSGNNEQFF
TRBJ2-5,many,TRBV12-3/TRBV12-4,-,TGTGCCAGCCGGGGGTCAGAGACCCAGTACTTC,CASRGSETQYF
TRBJ2-5,many,TRBV9,TRBD2,TGTGCCAGCAGCGTTGTGCCAGCGGGAGGAGGTATAGAGACCCAGTACTTC,CASSVVPAGGGIETQYF
TRBJ1-2,few,TRBV15,TRBD1,TGTGCCACCAGCAGAGATGCAGGGGGTCGAGGCTACACCTTC,CATSRDAGGRGYTF
TRBJ2-7,few,TRBV12-3/TRBV12-4,-,TGTGCCAGCAACCAAGGGGCGGGCGAGCAGTACTTC,CASNQGAGEQYF
TRBJ1-2,few,TRBV10-3,TRBD1,TGTGCCATCAGTTCGGGACAGTACTATGGCTACACCTTC,CAISSGQYYGYTF
TRBJ2-2,-,TRBV20-1,TRBD2,TGCAGTGCTAGAATGGCTAGCGGGACCGGGGAGCTGTTTTTT,CSARMASGTGELFF
TRBJ2-1,few,TRBV10-3,TRBD2,TGTGCCATCAGGCCTAGCGGGATAGAGGAGCAGTTCTTC,CAIRPSGIEEQFF
TRBJ1-3,few,TRBV7-2,TRBD1,TGTGCCAGCAGCGGACAGGCGCCGTACTCTGGAAACACCATATATTTT,CASSGQAPYSGNTIYF
TRBJ2-1,many,TRBV6-2/TRBV6-3,TRBD2,TGTGCCAGCAGTGGTAGCGGGAGCTACAGCTCCTACAATGAGCAGTTCTTC,CASSGSGSYSSYNEQFF
TRBJ2-5,many,TRBV20-1,TRBD2,TGCAGTGCTCGTCTACTAGCGGGATTACAGACCCAGTACTTC,CSARLLAGLQTQYF
TRBJ1-1,few,TRBV14,TRBD1,TGTGCCAGCAGCCGAGGACAGGGTTTGAACACTGAAGCTTTCTTT,CASSRGQGLNTEAFF
TRBJ1-1,many,TRBV29-1,TRBD1,TGCAGCGTTGGACGTGGGACAGGGCTTGTTACTGAAGCTTTCTTT,CSVGRGTGLVTEAFF
TRBJ2-6,-,TRBV28,-,TGTGCCAGCGGGTGGGACTCTGGGGCCAACGTCCTGACTTTC,CASGWDSGANVLTF
TRBJ2-7,few,TRBV20-1,TRBD2,TGCAGTGCTCGATCGGGACTAGCGGGCTACGAGCAGTACTTC,CSARSGLAGYEQYF
TRBJ2-2,few,TRBV7-9,-,TGTGCCAGCAGCCGAACTCGGCAGGAGGAGCTGTTTTTT,CASSRTRQEELFF
TRBJ2-3,few,TRBV9,-,TGTGCCAGCAGCGTAGCTATGTCCACAGATACGCAGTATTTT,CASSVAMSTDTQYF
TRBJ2-7,few,TRBV18,TRBD2,TGTGCCAGCTCACCACCCGGGAGGGACCCCTACGAGCAGTACTTC,CASSPPGRDPYEQYF
TRBJ2-5,-,TRBV20-1,TRBD2,TGCAAGATAGCGGGAGTAGAGACCCAGTACTTC,CKIAGVETQYF
TRBJ1-5,few,TRBV6-5,-,TGTGCCAGCAGAATTGGTCGAAATCAGCCCCAGCATTTT,CASRIGRNQPQHF
TRBJ1-1,-,TRBV20-1,-,TGCAGTGCTAGAGGACAGCTCATTTACACTGAAGCTTTCTTT,CSARGQLIYTEAFF
TRBJ1-1,many,TRBV5-1,-,TGCGCCAGCAGCTTAACAGGTCTACGAGAAGCTTTCTTT,CASSLTGLREAFF
TRBJ2-1,many,TRBV15,-,TGTGCCACCAGCAGGGGTGCAGTGCTCAATGAGCAGTTCTTC,CATSRGAVLNEQFF
TRBJ2-5,-,TRBV6-2/TRBV6-3,TRBD1,TGTGCCAGCAGTTACCGGGACAGGGGATTGGGGACCCAGTACTTC,CASSYRDRGLGTQYF
TRBJ1-2,-,TRBV5-4,-,TGTGCCAGCAGCTTGAAGGGCAGCTTCTATGGCTACACCTTC,CASSLKGSFYGYTF
TRBJ2-7,-,TRBV7-2,TRBD2,TGTGCCAGCAGCCCTAGGACTAGCGGGAGTTGGCAGTACTTC,CASSPRTSGSWQYF
TRBJ2-7,many,TRBV5-1,-,TGCGCCAGCAGCTTGGAGGACGGAAATCAGTACTTC,CASSLEDGNQYF
TRBJ1-1,-,TRBV6-1,-,TGTGCCAGCAGCCAGGGCTACACTCCTGCTGCTTTCTTT,CASSQGYTPAAFF
TRBJ2-1,few,TRBV3-1,-,TGTGCCAGCAGTTACCGGGACACTTACAATGAGCAGTTCTTC,CASSYRDTYNEQFF
TRBJ2-1,many,TRBV7-6,TRBD2,TGTGCCAGCAGCTTAGGCCGTTTGACTAGCGGGACACATGAGCAGTTCTTC,CASSLGRLTSGTHEQFF
TRBJ2-1,many,TRBV7-2,TRBD2,TGTGCCAGCGGGCGGGCTAGCGGGTACAATGAGCAGTTCTTC,CASGRASGYNEQFF
TRBJ1-1,few,TRBV15,-,TGTGCCACCAGCAGAGAAGTCAGTTTTGTAGGGAACACTGAAGCTTTCTTT,CATSREVSFVGNTEAFF
TRBJ2-2,-,TRBV2,-,TGTGCCAGCTCGGAGAGCGGTGCCGGGGAGCTGTTTTTT,CASSESGAGELFF
TRBJ2-3,few,TRBV4-3,TRBD2,TGCGCCAGCAGCCAAGGGGCTAGCGGGGGGACAGATACGCAGTATTTT,CASSQGASGGTDTQYF
TRBJ2-7,few,TRBV12-3/TRBV12-4,-,TGTGCCAGCAGTACCGGGACCAGACACGAGCAGTACTTC,CASSTGTRHEQYF
TRBJ1-4,-,TRBV5-1,-,TGCGCCACTAGCACGGGGGAAGTTAATGAAAAACTGTTTTTT,CATSTGEVNEKLFF
TRBJ2-2,-,TRBV28,-,TGTGCCAGCAGCGTTAAGAAGATGTTGTTTTTT,CASSVKKMLFF
TRBJ2-5,-,TRBV5-1,-,TGCGCCAGCAGCTTATCGACAGGAGTAAAAGAGACCCAGTACTTC,CASSLSTGVKETQYF
TRBJ1-1,few,TRBV20-1,TRBD1,TGCAGTAGCCTGGGACAGATGGGGGAAGCTTTCTTT,CSSLGQMGEAFF
TRBJ1-1,-,TRBV18,-,TGTGCCAGCTCACCAAGTCCCATGAACACTGAAGCTTTCTTT,CASSPSPMNTEAFF